The T cell receptor (beta chain) described here comes from a study of PD-L1 blockade in urothelial cancer (dated by TCRdb to the late 2010s). Context from the whole study: Every patient began therapy in the mid-2010s and was given atezolizumab 1,200 mg intravenously every 3 weeks. About 85% of the 29 patients were males with bladder-origin urothelial cancer, and about 60% of the roughly 30 reported a prior smoking history. An ECOG performance status of 0 or 1 was recorded for the patients, and 0 to 3 prior chemotherapy regimens had been received by the patients. Blood samples were analyzed 3 weeks after the start of treatment (second dose) and 6 weeks after the start of treatment. Blood samples gave median yields of roughly 150,000 T cells and around 88,000 unique TCRs, along with a median clonality of around 0.08. The study was an exploratory multi-omic analysis of somatic, immune and clinical correlates of response to PD-L1 blockade with atezolizumab in urothelial cancer. Pretreatment tumor samples, along with matched peripheral blood serially collected before and after atezolizumab treatment, were subjected to TCR sequencing. Durable clinical benefit was defined as a progression-free survival longer than 6 months, and TCR features were additionally tested against progression-free survival and overall survival. In the same patients, whole exome sequencing and RNA sequencing of pretreatment tumors were performed in addition to TCR sequencing. About 10 patients achieved durable clinical benefit and some 21 did not. Over 28 patients had pretreatment blood TCR-seq, about 25 had at least one posttreatment blood collection, and about 25 had tumor TCR-seq.

Explained via the paper, the time point label denotes: pretreatment peripheral blood. A cohort of more than 25 patients with locally advanced or metastatic urothelial carcinoma, treated at Memorial Sloan Kettering on a trial protocol, was included. Peripheral blood mononuclear cells were collected from each patient pretreatment and during treatment, giving between 1 and 8 total time points per patient. The Qiagen DNeasy Blood extraction kit was used to purify genomic DNA from total PBMCs and tumor samples. PBMCs were collected pretreatment and during treatment and were isolated and stored as previously described. Synthetic TCR analog templates were spiked into each PCR so that absolute template abundance could be estimated from read counts. TCRbeta CDR3 regions were amplified from genomic DNA with bias-controlled V and J gene primers using the immunoSEQ assay. Sequencing of rearranged TCRbeta segments was performed at approximately 20X coverage. Under the source paper's analysis protocol: Clustering was used to correct sequencing errors, and CDR3s were annotated against IMGT so that V, D and J genes could be assigned. Only productive TCRbeta rearrangements were used in downstream analyses, excluding out-of-frame or stop-codon sequences. Clonality was computed as one minus Shannon entropy normalized by the log of the number of unique productive sequences. Fisher's exact test with Benjamini-Hochberg correction, at a threshold of adjusted p below 0.01, was used to find clones that differed between time points or between blood and tumor. Not all clones reach the TCRdb copy of this immuneACCESS table, which keeps in-frame sequences only. Checked studies attribute under half of the gap to unresolved V genes and leave the rest unexplained. V and J calls and clone size are those listed in that table; D and trimming were worked out from the DNA. This sample lists fewer than 85,000 clones; 80% to 85% were detected once. The ten largest clones represent roughly 9% of the sample.

CDR3 length: 16 amino acids, cysteine to phenylalanine. Solely the CDR3 DNA is kept, with 48 bases framed from the first base. As encoded in the germline V gene, CDR1 is SGDLS while CDR2 is YYNGEE. V is cut by 0 bases and J by 0 bases, and the space between the germline ends is 10 bases. Broad study findings and their caveats: A pretreatment peripheral blood TCR clonality below the median was linked to improved progression-free and overall survival. Small sample size (n of about 29) and many exploratory analyses mean the results are intended to be hypothesis-generating. Among patients with durable benefit, tumor-associated TCR clones showed greater expansion in peripheral blood 3 weeks after treatment started (n ≈ 22, p = 0.022).

Concerning this clone: Which antigen it targets is not known. Per-nucleotide qualities are absent, and no much larger clonotype sits a single base away.

The TCR was taken from a woman in her seventies with urothelial cancer. Sequenced here: PBMCs, sampled around atezolizumab (anti-PD-L1) treatment. Recombination linked TRBV9 to TRBJ2-1, with the D gene call left open. In nucleotides, the sequence is TGTGCCAGCAGCGTAGTCGGGTGGAGCTCCTACAATGAGCAGTTCTTC. Its protein product is CASSVVGWSSYNEQFF.